This TCR beta chain was obtained from a study of blood T cell repertoires in COVID-19. Turning to the study itself: The samples span acute and convalescent COVID-19 from the United States, Italy and Spain.

Recruits, aged roughly 18 to 100 years, lived in under 25 US areas. Cohorts were assigned according to the clinical history that participants reported. Authors' data handling: From reference gene primer amplification, estimates of nucleated cell counts were derived. Only in-frame clones appear in the TCRdb table, and some are missing; sequencing was by immunoSEQ multiplex PCR. V, J and clone size were drawn from that table, and D and trimming were deduced from the DNA. The top ten clones hold about 6% of a sample with approximately 240,000 clones, about 85% of them seen once. This CDR3 contains 15 residues. The V gene's germline CDR1 is SGHAT and CDR2 FQNNGV. The V end was cut by 1 base, the J end by 1 base, with 10 bases between.

The rearrangement links TRBV11-2 to TRBJ1-1; D gene ambiguous. Sequenced: PBMCs or T cells enriched from blood (not recorded which). The clonotype was recovered from a woman aged 25 to 45 with acute COVID-19. Written as DNA, the CDR3 is TGTGCCAGCAGCTTAGTGCCAGGAGGGAACACTGAAGCTTTCTTT. This codes for CASSLVPGGNTEAFF. Variable domain in full (rest from reference TRBV11-2 and TRBJ1-1): EAGVAQSPRYKIIEKRQSVAFWCNPISGHATLYWYQQILGQGPKLLIQFQNNGVVDDSQLPKDRFSAERLKGVDSTLKIQPAKLEDSAVYLCASSLVPGGNTEAFFGQGTRLTVV.